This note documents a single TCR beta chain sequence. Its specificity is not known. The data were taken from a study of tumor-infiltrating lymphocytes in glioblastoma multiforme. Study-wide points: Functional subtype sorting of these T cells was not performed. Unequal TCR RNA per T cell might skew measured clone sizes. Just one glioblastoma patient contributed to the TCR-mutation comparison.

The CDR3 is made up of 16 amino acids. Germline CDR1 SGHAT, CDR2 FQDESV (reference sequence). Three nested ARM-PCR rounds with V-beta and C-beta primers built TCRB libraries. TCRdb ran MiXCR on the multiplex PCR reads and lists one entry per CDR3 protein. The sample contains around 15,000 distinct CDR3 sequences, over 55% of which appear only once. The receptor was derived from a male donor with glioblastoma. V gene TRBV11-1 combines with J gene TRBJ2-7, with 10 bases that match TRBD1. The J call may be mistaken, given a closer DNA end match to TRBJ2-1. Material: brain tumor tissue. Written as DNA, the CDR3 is TGTGCCAACACCTTAGCTCGTCTGGACAGGGGGTACGAGCAGTTCTTC. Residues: CANTLARLDRGYEQFF.